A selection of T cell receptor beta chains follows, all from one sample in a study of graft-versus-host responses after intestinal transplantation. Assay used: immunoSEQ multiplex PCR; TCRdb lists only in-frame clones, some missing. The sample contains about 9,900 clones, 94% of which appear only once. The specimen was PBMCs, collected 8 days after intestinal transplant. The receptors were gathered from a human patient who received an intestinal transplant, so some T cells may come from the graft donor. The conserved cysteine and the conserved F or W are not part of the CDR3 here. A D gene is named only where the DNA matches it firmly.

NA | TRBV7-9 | ASSLRGVVQSYT
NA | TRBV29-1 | SVDPGWGYT
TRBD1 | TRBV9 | ASSVKRDRVNTGELF
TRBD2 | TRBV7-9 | ASSLETGLAGNEQF
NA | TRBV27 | ASSAQQGLLTEAF
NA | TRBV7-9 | ASSLGRGQRSYEQY
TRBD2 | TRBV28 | ASLPVAGAYEQY
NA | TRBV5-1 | ASSLKLQGGPNSPLH
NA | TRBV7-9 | ASSLADTYYGYT
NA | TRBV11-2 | ASSFWGETQY
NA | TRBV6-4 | ATRAESSYNEQF
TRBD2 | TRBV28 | ASSLWGWGRAYEQY
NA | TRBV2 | ASSVSGYTEAF
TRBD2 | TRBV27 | ASSYGASGRAQY
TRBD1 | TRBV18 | ASSPWTDRVNTEAF
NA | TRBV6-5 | ASSLTLTQETQY
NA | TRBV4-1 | ASSQDRILYEQY